Presented here are 7 T cell receptor beta chains from one specimen sequenced in a study of metastatic and nonmetastatic thyroid tumors. There were no patients who had received any treatment before thyroid surgery. TCRdb reprocessed the PCR reads using MiXCR. The sample yields about 20,000 clones, around 11% seen once. The sequenced material came from blood. All receptors come from a female donor with papillary thyroid cancer or a benign thyroid nodule (not recorded which). Some clones in this sample may be carry-over from other donors' samples.

This clone occurred many times. The chain recombines TRBV4-2 with TRBJ2-7; TRBD2 matches at 7 bases. CDR1 is LGHNA, CDR2 YNFKEQ, per germline. V lost 1 base to trimming and J lost 2 bases; unmatched junction nucleotides: 5. The CDR3 is 15 residues long. The CDR3 spells CASSQGTSLTYEQYF. The CDR3 DNA is TGTGCCAGCAGCCAAGGGACTAGTCTTACCTACGAGCAGTACTTC.

This clone was recorded many times. J is TRBJ2-5 and V is TRBV30; TRBD2 is a possible D gene (6 bases). The CDR3 is made up of 14 amino acids. CDR1 and CDR2 (germline): GTSNPN, SVGIG (reference sequence). Trimming shortened V by 3 bases and J by 2 bases, and 13 bases separated the two germline ends. The CDR3 region is CAWRRLGPQETQYF. DNA of the CDR3: TGTGCCTGGAGGCGACTAGGCCCACAAGAGACCCAGTACTTC.

This clone was counted ten times or more. CDR3 sequence: CSVGREYPLNEQFF. Written as DNA, the CDR3 is TGCAGCGTTGGGCGGGAGTATCCCCTGAATGAGCAGTTCTTC. The V and J genes are TRBV29-1 and TRBJ2-1, with TRBD2 matching over 7 bases. V gave up 4 bases and J gave up 7 bases; unmatched junction bases: 10. The germline CDR1 and CDR2 sequences are SQVTM and ANQGSEA. CDR3 length: 14 residues.

This clone has ten or more counts. The chain recombines TRBV19 with TRBJ2-4, with TRBD1 matching over 9 bases. V trimming: 7 bases; J trimming: 7 bases; junction bases outside the gene matches: 17. This CDR3 spans 17 amino acids. Germline CDR1 and CDR2: LNHDA and SQIVND (reference sequence). The CDR3 here is CASTPSTGGAGRNIQYF. DNA of the CDR3: TGTGCCAGTACCCCGTCGACAGGGGGTGCCGGTCGGAACATTCAGTACTTC.

The rearrangement links TRBV7-8 to TRBJ1-5, with D maybe TRBD1 (6 bases). V was shortened by 5 bases and J by 3 bases, with 14 bases between the two germline ends. The germline CDR1 and CDR2 sequences are SGHVS and FQNEAQ. The CDR3 sequence is 15 residues long. CDR3 region: CASSADSFVNQPQHF. CDR3 sequence (DNA): TGTGCCAGCAGCGCGGACAGCTTTGTCAATCAGCCCCAGCATTTT.

This clone qualifies as medium-sized. This sequence joins TRBV28 and TRBJ2-7; TRBD1 or TRBD2 may be the D gene (6 bases each). Trimming pared 8 bases from V and 4 bases from J, leaving 21 bases between. Per germline, CDR1 MDHEN and CDR2 SYDVKM. This CDR3 is 15 amino acids long. The CDR3 DNA reads as TGTGCCAGCGGGGGGCGAGGGGCGGGGAGGTACGAGCAGTACTTC. Translating it yields CASGGRGAGRYEQYF.

Worth noting for this clone: A much larger clone lies a single base off, so this may be a read error. The genes are TRBV7-9 and TRBJ2-5; TRBD2 matches 8 bases. The junction had 17 bases not matched to a gene; V was cut back by 7 bases and J by 4 bases. The V gene's germline CDR1 is SEHNR and CDR2 FQNEAQ (reference sequence). The CDR3 covers 17 residues. The CDR3 reads CASIAPRRTSGGETQYF. In DNA form, the CDR3 reads TGTGCCAGCATCGCACCCCGTCGAACTAGCGGTGGAGAGACCCAGTACTTC.